The rows below give T cell receptor beta chains drawn from one sample of a study of tumour-infiltrating T cells in Burkitt lymphoma. Sequencing was performed with immunoSEQ multiplex PCR; in TCRdb, only in-frame clones are kept and a portion is missing. The repertoire holds some 240 clones, with under 25% as singletons. Source material: tumor tissue. The origin of the receptors is a human donor with Burkitt lymphoma. Both conserved end residues are part of each CDR3. The order of the fields is J gene, V gene, clone size, D gene, CDR3 protein, CDR3 DNA. The D gene is left open where the match is weak. Clone sizes are given selectively: once, few, many, or a class where the clone is expanded.

J: TRBJ2-5
V: TRBV5-1
size: -
D: -
CDR3: CASSLVAEETQYF
DNA: TGCGCCAGCAGCTTGGTGGCAGAAGAGACCCAGTACTTC

J: TRBJ1-6
V: TRBV9
size: -
D: -
CDR3: CASSAAGGGSDSPLHF
DNA: TGTGCCAGCAGCGCTGCTGGAGGGGGGAGTGATTCACCCCTCCACTTT

J: TRBJ1-6
V: TRBV6-5
size: once
D: -
CDR3: CASREQASRGSPLHF
DNA: TGTGCCAGCAGGGAACAGGCTAGTCGTGGTTCACCCCTCCACTTT

J: TRBJ1-2
V: TRBV5-1
size: -
D: TRBD1
CDR3: CASSSGGQGGGYTF
DNA: TGCGCCAGCAGCTCAGGGGGACAGGGTGGAGGCTACACCTTC

J: TRBJ2-1
V: TRBV7-9
size: few
D: -
CDR3: CASSDTRGAQWNNEQFF
DNA: TGTGCCAGCAGCGACACCCGCGGGGCCCAATGGAACAATGAGCAGTTCTTC

J: TRBJ2-1
V: TRBV7-8
size: -
D: -
CDR3: CASSLAQDSSYNEQFF
DNA: TGTGCCAGCAGCTTAGCGCAGGACAGCTCCTACAATGAGCAGTTCTTC

J: TRBJ1-5
V: TRBV4-2
size: -
D: -
CDR3: CASSQEEGDQPQHF
DNA: TGTGCCAGCAGCCAAGAGGAGGGGGATCAGCCCCAGCATTTT

J: TRBJ2-7
V: TRBV11-2
size: -
D: -
CDR3: CASSFNGPSYEQYF
DNA: TGTGCCAGCAGCTTTAATGGCCCCTCCTACGAGCAGTACTTC

J: TRBJ1-6
V: TRBV30
size: -
D: -
CDR3: CAWGDGGSPLHF
DNA: TGTGCCTGGGGGGACGGGGGTTCACCCCTCCACTTT

J: TRBJ1-1
V: TRBV25-1
size: few
D: -
CDR3: CASTGGNTEAFF
DNA: TGTGCCAGCACTGGGGGGAACACTGAAGCTTTCTTT

J: TRBJ2-1
V: TRBV29-1
size: -
D: -
CDR3: CSVEGAGYAYNEQFF
DNA: TGCAGCGTTGAGGGGGCGGGATACGCCTACAATGAGCAGTTCTTC

J: TRBJ2-7
V: TRBV27
size: -
D: TRBD2
CDR3: CASSATSGERFYEQYF
DNA: TGTGCCAGCAGTGCGACTAGCGGGGAAAGGTTCTACGAGCAGTACTTC

J: TRBJ2-3
V: TRBV7-2
size: few
D: -
CDR3: CASSLVYEDTQYF
DNA: TGTGCCAGCAGCTTAGTCTACGAGGATACGCAGTATTTT

J: TRBJ1-2
V: TRBV6-5
size: few
D: -
CDR3: CAIDGGYTF
DNA: TGTGCCATCGACGGGGGCTACACCTTC

J: TRBJ1-4
V: TRBV5-6
size: few
D: -
CDR3: CASSLGRGEKLFF
DNA: TGTGCCAGCAGCTTGGGGAGGGGTGAAAAACTGTTTTTT

J: TRBJ1-2
V: TRBV6-6
size: -
D: TRBD1
CDR3: CASSPGQGAIAYGYTF
DNA: TGTGCCAGCAGTCCGGGACAGGGGGCGATCGCCTATGGCTACACCTTC

J: TRBJ2-7
V: TRBV11-1
size: -
D: -
CDR3: CASSFGYDYEQYF
DNA: TGTGCCAGCAGCTTCGGGTACGACTACGAGCAGTACTTC

J: TRBJ1-1
V: TRBV5-1
size: -
D: -
CDR3: CASSLQATNTEAFF
DNA: TGCGCCAGCAGCCTACAGGCAACGAACACTGAAGCTTTCTTT

J: TRBJ2-1
V: TRBV27
size: few
D: TRBD2
CDR3: CASSYLAGGFHEQFF
DNA: TGTGCCAGCAGTTATCTAGCGGGAGGTTTCCATGAGCAGTTCTTC

J: TRBJ2-1
V: TRBV12-5
size: -
D: TRBD2
CDR3: CASGSGLAAYNEQFF
DNA: TGTGCTAGTGGTTCTGGACTAGCGGCCTACAATGAGCAGTTCTTC

J: TRBJ2-1
V: TRBV5-1
size: -
D: TRBD2
CDR3: CASSSWTSGFSYNEQFF
DNA: TGCGCCAGCAGCTCCTGGACTAGCGGGTTTTCCTACAATGAGCAGTTCTTC

J: TRBJ1-1
V: TRBV2
size: few
D: TRBD1
CDR3: CASSGQGWGTEAFF
DNA: TGTGCCAGCAGCGGACAGGGGTGGGGCACTGAAGCTTTCTTT

J: TRBJ2-3
V: TRBV7-2
size: few
D: TRBD1
CDR3: CASSDRAQSSTDTQYF
DNA: TGTGCCAGCAGCGACAGGGCTCAGTCTAGCACAGATACGCAGTATTTT

J: TRBJ2-2
V: TRBV27
size: -
D: -
CDR3: CASSFGWGNTGELFF
DNA: TGTGCCAGCAGTTTCGGGTGGGGTAACACCGGGGAGCTGTTTTTT

J: TRBJ1-4
V: TRBV6-1
size: -
D: -
CDR3: CASSEDREGEKLFF
DNA: TGTGCCAGCAGTGAAGACAGGGAAGGGGAAAAACTGTTTTTT

J: TRBJ2-5
V: TRBV5-1
size: -
D: -
CDR3: CASSLVAEETQYF
DNA: TGCGCCAGCAGCTTGGTAGCGGAAGAGACCCAGTACTTC